A selection of T cell receptor beta chains follows, all from one sample in a study of blood T cell repertoires in COVID-19. Using immunoSEQ multiplex PCR, the repertoire was profiled, and TCRdb retains in-frame clones only, with some absent. Found here are 110,000 to 150,000 clones, roughly 83% of them singletons; the top ten hold 9.2%. Sequenced: PBMCs or T cells enriched from blood (not recorded which). The receptors stem from a man aged 50 to 59 who had recovered from COVID-19. CDR3s include the opening cysteine and the closing phenylalanine or tryptophan. A D gene is named only where the DNA matches it firmly. Not all rows give a size; the values are once, few, many and, for expanded clones, a class.

V	J	size	D	CDR3	DNA
TRBV10-3	TRBJ1-5	-	TRBD1	CAISGTGDGSNQPQHF	TGTGCCATCAGTGGGACAGGAGACGGGAGCAATCAGCCCCAGCATTTT
TRBV27	TRBJ2-5	once	TRBD2	CASSSSGGAGETQYF	TGTGCCAGCAGTTCCAGCGGGGGGGCCGGAGAGACCCAGTACTTC
TRBV5-3	TRBJ1-3	-	TRBD1	CARSETGASGNTIYF	TGTGCCAGAAGCGAGACAGGGGCCTCTGGAAACACCATATATTTT
TRBV5-4	TRBJ2-3	-	TRBD2	CASGGEAGDTQYF	TGTGCCAGCGGGGGGGAGGCCGGAGATACGCAGTATTTT
TRBV1	TRBJ2-1	-	-	CTSSQGGGGARNEQFF	TGCACCAGCAGCCAGGGTGGCGGGGGGGCCAGAAATGAGCAGTTCTTC
TRBV28	TRBJ2-2	once	-	CASRGSQGHRGAVF	TGTGCCAGCAGGGGCTCACAGGGCCACCGGGGAGCTGTTTTT
TRBV4-1	TRBJ2-7	-	TRBD1	CASSQVSGTGFYEQYF	TGCGCCAGCAGCCAAGTTTCCGGGACAGGGTTCTACGAGCAGTACTTC
TRBV5-8	TRBJ2-7	-	-	CASSLVIGEQYF	TGTGCCAGCAGCTTGGTGATCGGGGAGCAGTACTTC
TRBV6-5	TRBJ1-6	-	-	CASSRTNSPLHF	TGTGCCAGTAGTCGAACAAATTCACCCCTCCACTTT
TRBV2	TRBJ2-7	-	-	CASSDRGSYEQYF	TGTGCCAGCAGTGACCGCGGGTCCTACGAGCAGTACTTC
TRBV7-9	TRBJ1-1	-	TRBD1	CASSMTGGAGTEAFF	TGTGCCAGCAGCATGACAGGGGGCGCGGGCACTGAAGCTTTCTTT
TRBV27	TRBJ2-5	few	TRBD2	CASTNRGGQETQYF	TGTGCCAGCACTAATCGCGGGGGCCAAGAGACCCAGTACTTC
TRBV7-8	TRBJ1-4	few	TRBD1	CASSAGGAWEKLFF	TGTGCCAGCAGCGCAGGGGGCGCGTGGGAAAAACTGTTTTTT
TRBV11-3	TRBJ2-2	-	TRBD2	CASSPTSGGNTGELFF	TGTGCCAGCAGCCCCACTAGCGGGGGGAACACCGGGGAGCTGTTTTTT
TRBV7-3	TRBJ2-6	-	TRBD1	CASSPDRVGANVLTF	TGTGCCAGCAGTCCCGACAGGGTCGGGGCCAACGTCCTGACTTTC
TRBV7-8	TRBJ1-4	-	-	CASNPSSFRQEQEKLFF	TGTGCCAGCAACCCTTCTTCCTTCCGACAGGAACAAGAAAAACTGTTTTTT
TRBV7-2	TRBJ2-5	-	-	CASSLRLALETQYF	TGTGCCAGCAGCTTACGGCTAGCATTGGAGACCCAGTACTTC
TRBV3-1/TRBV3-2	TRBJ1-5	-	TRBD1	CASFAGTGFIWGNQPQHF	TGTGCCAGTTTCGCCGGGACAGGGTTCATTTGGGGCAATCAGCCCCAGCATTTT
TRBV10-3	TRBJ1-3	-	-	CAISEVTGLGSGNTIYF	TGTGCCATCAGTGAGGTGACAGGCCTAGGCTCTGGAAACACCATATATTTT
TRBV19	TRBJ2-3	many	TRBD2	CASSIAKSGGAGRTDTQYF	TGTGCCAGTAGTATAGCGAAGAGCGGGGGGGCTGGTAGAACAGATACGCAGTATTTT
TRBV29-1	TRBJ1-2	-	-	CSVRMAGYGYTF	TGCAGCGTTCGTATGGCAGGCTATGGCTACACCTTC
TRBV4-1	TRBJ1-2	-	TRBD1	CASSQSPSRDRGYGYTF	TGCGCCAGCAGCCAATCGCCATCTCGGGACAGGGGGTATGGCTACACCTTC
TRBV30	TRBJ1-4	-	-	CAWTAGGWGEKLFF	TGTGCCTGGACCGCGGGGGGCTGGGGTGAAAAACTGTTTTTT
TRBV14	TRBJ1-6	-	TRBD1	CASSQIKYDRGRSTPLHF	TGTGCCAGCAGCCAAATAAAATACGACAGGGGGCGAAGTACACCCCTCCACTTT
TRBV9	TRBJ1-4	-	TRBD1	CASSGRDGQATNEKLFF	TGTGCCAGCAGCGGACGGGATGGACAGGCAACTAATGAAAAACTGTTTTTT
TRBV4-2	TRBJ2-7	-	-	CASSQAADSYEQYF	TGTGCCAGCAGCCAAGCTGCAGATTCCTACGAGCAGTACTTC
TRBV12-3/TRBV12-4	TRBJ1-2	-	-	CASRSDRNYGYTF	TGTGCCAGCAGAAGCGACAGAAACTATGGCTACACCTTC
TRBV19	TRBJ2-7	-	TRBD2	CASSRTSGAFYEQYF	TGTGCCAGTAGTAGGACTAGCGGGGCCTTCTACGAGCAGTACTTC
TRBV27	TRBJ2-1	-	TRBD1	CASYRTGGFNEQFF	TGTGCCAGTTACCGGACAGGGGGCTTCAATGAGCAGTTCTTC
TRBV7-6	TRBJ2-2	-	TRBD1	CASSLAATGTGVTGELFF	TGTGCCAGCAGCTTAGCGGCTACCGGGACAGGGGTCACCGGGGAGCTGTTTTTT
TRBV19	TRBJ2-7	-	TRBD2	CASSILLSSGSRTYEQYF	TGTGCCAGTAGTATTCTCTTGTCTAGCGGGTCAAGGACCTACGAGCAGTACTTC
TRBV7-7	TRBJ2-2	once	TRBD1	CASSEDRGTGELFF	TGTGCTAGCAGTGAGGACAGGGGCACCGGGGAGCTGTTTTTT
TRBV27	TRBJ1-6	-	-	CASSLIPERASPLHF	TGTGCCAGCAGTTTGATCCCCGAGAGGGCTTCACCCCTCCACTTT
TRBV7-8	TRBJ2-7	-	-	CASSLARGFLSYEQYF	TGTGCCAGCAGCTTAGCGCGAGGTTTTCTCTCCTACGAGCAGTACTTC
TRBV5-4	TRBJ2-2	-	-	CASSLNGENTGELFF	TGTGCCAGCAGCTTAAACGGGGAGAACACCGGGGAGCTGTTTTTT
TRBV7-9	TRBJ1-3	-	-	CASSLGEASGNTIYF	TGTGCCAGCAGCTTAGGTGAAGCCTCTGGAAACACCATATATTTT
TRBV27	TRBJ2-3	-	-	CASSLVAGTDTQYF	TGTGCCAGCAGTTTGGTGGCGGGCACAGATACGCAGTATTTT
TRBV24-1	TRBJ2-2	-	-	CATSAQGRAGELFF	TGTGCCACCAGTGCCCAGGGGAGGGCCGGGGAGCTGTTTTTT
TRBV9	TRBJ1-2	-	-	CASSSLQGGYGYTF	TGTGCCAGCAGCAGTTTACAGGGCGGCTATGGCTACACCTTC
TRBV7-6	TRBJ1-5	once	-	CASSKGGNYQPQHF	TGTGCCAGCAGTAAGGGAGGAAATTATCAGCCCCAGCATTTT
TRBV19	TRBJ1-1	-	-	CASSITRGGEAFF	TGTGCCAGTAGTATAACCAGGGGAGGGGAAGCTTTCTTT
TRBV18	TRBJ1-4	-	-	CASSPPSLGEKLFF	TGTGCCAGCTCACCACCGTCCCTCGGGGAAAAACTGTTTTTT
TRBV7-3	TRBJ2-7	few	TRBD1	CASSAGTAASGYHYSSYEQYF	TGTGCCAGCAGCGCCGGGACAGCCGCCTCCGGTTACCATTATAGCTCCTACGAGCAGTACTTC